This T cell receptor (beta chain) emerged from a study of post-analysis software for immune sequencing data (dated by TCRdb to between 2014 and 2016). General notes on the study: Disease courses on record covered relapsing-remitting, secondary progressive and progressive-relapsing multiple sclerosis, though some patients had no subtype annotation. The multiple sclerosis patient repertoires were compared with more than 9 previously published healthy control repertoires from donors aged about 6 to 26 years. A subset of samples was prepared in parallel using single-end sample barcoding, then pooled and co-amplified after Illumina adapter ligation.

Preparation of the library involved PCR. Sequencing was carried out with an Illumina HiSeq 2500. To reduce PCR and sequencing biases, unique molecular identifiers were built into the TCR beta cDNA libraries. Every 1 to 10 million input T cells yielded approximately 500,000 cDNA molecules, meaning each molecule approximated one T cell. The patient libraries were prepared and sequenced with the same protocol used for the earlier healthy control dataset. Within a given batch, samples were prepared together, multiplexed and sequenced on the same HiSeq lane. The paper's processing steps were these. Raw barcoded reads were processed with MIGEC, and single-read molecular identifier groups were discarded before consensus assembly and CDR3 extraction. Clonotype tables were post-analysed with VDJtools, and diversity was normalized by down-sampling all datasets to the smallest sample size. In repertoire overlap clustering, CDR3 amino acid sequences, but not nucleotide sequences, were matched to correct batch-related cross-sample contamination. The raw public reads went through TCRdb reprocessing: fastp at Q25, MiXCR clone calling, in-frame beta chains kept. Rows with a matching CDR3 protein are joined into one entry that keeps the most common DNA and genes. In this record, the V and J calls reflect TCRdb's handling and not the investigators' own analysis. The sample table lists 600,000 to 700,000 distinct CDR3 sequences, 55% to 70% of them with a count of one. The ten largest clones take up over 9% of the sample.

On the study overall, not on this receptor specifically: Significantly higher frequencies in patients than in controls were found for about 5 TRBV segments, including TRBV5-6, TRBV5-1 and TRBV20-1. Significantly lower normalized Chao1 diversity was found in multiple sclerosis patients than in controls, suggesting substantial peripheral T-cell clonal expansion. Direct clustering with F measure showed strong co-clustering of samples prepared in the same batch, prompting a batch-effect correction. The control group was slightly older than the multiple sclerosis patient group.

TCR beta repertoires were profiled from peripheral blood of under 15 young patients with multiple sclerosis to demonstrate the VDJtools post-analysis software. The multiple sclerosis patients were children and adolescents between 6 and 15 years of age. V is cut back by 4 bases and J by 6 bases, with 6 bases in the junction unmatched. The CDR3 starts with the cysteine, ends with the phenylalanine, and has 14 residues. Only the CDR3 region is kept as DNA, spanning 42 bases read in frame from base 1. On this clonotype: Its antigen is not yet known. No base qualities exist here, and no much larger clone lies one base off it.

Sequencing was performed on blood. This clonotype originated in a girl aged 2 to 9 with multiple sclerosis. The sequence joins TRBV12-3 or TRBV12-4 to TRBJ2-3; TRBD1 lines up with 8 middle nucleotides. The DNA reads TGTGCCAGCAGTTCCAGGACAGGGTGGGATACGCAGTATTTT. It codes for CASSSRTGWDTQYF.